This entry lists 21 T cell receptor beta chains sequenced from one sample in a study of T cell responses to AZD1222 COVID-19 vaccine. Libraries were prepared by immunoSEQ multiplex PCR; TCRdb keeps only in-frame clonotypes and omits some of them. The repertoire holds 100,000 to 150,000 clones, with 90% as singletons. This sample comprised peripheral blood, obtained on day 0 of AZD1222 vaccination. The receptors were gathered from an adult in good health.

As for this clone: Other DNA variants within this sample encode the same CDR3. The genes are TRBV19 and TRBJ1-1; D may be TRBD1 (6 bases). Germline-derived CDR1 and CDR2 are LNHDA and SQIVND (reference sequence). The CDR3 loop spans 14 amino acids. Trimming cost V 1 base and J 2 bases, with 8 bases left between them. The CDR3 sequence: CASSIGRGNTEAFF. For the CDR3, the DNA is TGTGCCAGTAGTATAGGCAGGGGAAACACTGAAGCTTTCTTT. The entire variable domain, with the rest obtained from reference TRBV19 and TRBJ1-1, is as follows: DGGITQSPKYLFRKEGQNVTLSCEQNLNHDAMYWYRQDPGQGLRLIYYSQIVNDFQKGDIAEGYSVSREKKESFPLTVTSAQKNPTAFYLCASSIGRGNTEAFFGQGTRLTVV.

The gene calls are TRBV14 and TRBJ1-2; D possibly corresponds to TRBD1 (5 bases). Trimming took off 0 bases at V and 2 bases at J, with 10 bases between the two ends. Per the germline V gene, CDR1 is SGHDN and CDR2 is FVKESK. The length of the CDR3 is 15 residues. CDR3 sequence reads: CASSQDRRGNYGYTF. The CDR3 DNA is TGTGCCAGCAGCCAAGATCGGCGGGGGAACTATGGCTACACCTTC.

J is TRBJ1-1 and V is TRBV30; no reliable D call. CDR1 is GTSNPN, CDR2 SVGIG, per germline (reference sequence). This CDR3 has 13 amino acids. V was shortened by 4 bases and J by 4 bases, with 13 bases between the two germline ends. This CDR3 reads CAWTPLPLTEAFF. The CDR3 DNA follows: TGTGCCTGGACTCCCCTCCCCCTCACTGAAGCTTTCTTT. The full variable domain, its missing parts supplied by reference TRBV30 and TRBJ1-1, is SQTIHQWPATLVQPVGSPLSLECTVEGTSNPNLYWYRQAAGRGLQLLFYSVGIGQISSEVPQNLSASRPQDRQFILSSKKLLLSDSGFYLCAWTPLPLTEAFFGQGTRLTVV.

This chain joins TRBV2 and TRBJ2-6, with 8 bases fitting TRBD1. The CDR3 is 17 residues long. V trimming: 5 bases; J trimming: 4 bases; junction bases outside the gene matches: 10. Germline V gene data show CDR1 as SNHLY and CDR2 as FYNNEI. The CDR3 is CASSSSRTGPGANVLTF. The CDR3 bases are TGTGCCAGCAGTTCTTCCCGGACAGGGCCCGGGGCCAACGTCCTGACTTTC.

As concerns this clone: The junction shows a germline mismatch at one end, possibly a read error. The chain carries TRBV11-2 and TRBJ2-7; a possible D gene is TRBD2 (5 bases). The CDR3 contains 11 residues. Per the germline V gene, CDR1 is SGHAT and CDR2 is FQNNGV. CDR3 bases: TGTGCCAGCAGCTCAGACTACGGGCAGTACTTC. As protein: CASSSDYGQYF.

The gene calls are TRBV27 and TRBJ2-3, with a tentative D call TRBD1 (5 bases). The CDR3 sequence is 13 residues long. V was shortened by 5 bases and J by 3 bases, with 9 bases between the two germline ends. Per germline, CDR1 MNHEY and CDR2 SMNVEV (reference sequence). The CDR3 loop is CASSPGKTDTQYF. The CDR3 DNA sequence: TGTGCCAGCAGTCCAGGGAAAACAGATACGCAGTATTTT.

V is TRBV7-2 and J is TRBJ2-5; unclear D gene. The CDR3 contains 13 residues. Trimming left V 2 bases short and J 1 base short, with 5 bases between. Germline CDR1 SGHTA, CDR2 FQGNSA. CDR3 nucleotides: TGTGCCAGCAGCTTAACGGTCCAAGAGACCCAGTACTTC. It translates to CASSLTVQETQYF.

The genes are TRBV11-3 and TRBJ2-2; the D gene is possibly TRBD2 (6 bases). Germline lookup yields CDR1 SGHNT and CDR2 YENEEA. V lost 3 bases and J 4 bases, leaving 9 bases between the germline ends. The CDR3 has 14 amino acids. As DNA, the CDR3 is TGTGCCAGCAGCTTCCGGGGGAGCACCGGGGAGCTGTTTTTT. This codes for CASSFRGSTGELFF.

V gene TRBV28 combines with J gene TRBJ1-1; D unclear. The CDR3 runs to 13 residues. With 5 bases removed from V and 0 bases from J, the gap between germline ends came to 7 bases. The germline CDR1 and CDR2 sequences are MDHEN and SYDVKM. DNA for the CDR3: TGTGCCAGCAGTCCCCGGGTGAACACTGAAGCTTTCTTT. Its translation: CASSPRVNTEAFF.

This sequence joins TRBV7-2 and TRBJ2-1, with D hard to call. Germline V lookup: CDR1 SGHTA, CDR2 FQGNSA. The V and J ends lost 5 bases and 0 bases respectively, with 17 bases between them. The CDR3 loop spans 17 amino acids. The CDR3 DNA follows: TGTGCCAGCAGCCCCATGCGGCAGTCGACCTCCTACAATGAGCAGTTCTTC. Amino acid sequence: CASSPMRQSTSYNEQFF.

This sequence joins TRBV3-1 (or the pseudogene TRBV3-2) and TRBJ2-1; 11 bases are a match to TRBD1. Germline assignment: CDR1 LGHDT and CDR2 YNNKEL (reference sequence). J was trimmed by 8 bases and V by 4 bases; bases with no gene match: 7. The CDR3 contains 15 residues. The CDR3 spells CASSLPGQGVHEQFF. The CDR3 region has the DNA TGTGCCAGCAGCCTACCGGGACAGGGGGTCCATGAGCAGTTCTTC.

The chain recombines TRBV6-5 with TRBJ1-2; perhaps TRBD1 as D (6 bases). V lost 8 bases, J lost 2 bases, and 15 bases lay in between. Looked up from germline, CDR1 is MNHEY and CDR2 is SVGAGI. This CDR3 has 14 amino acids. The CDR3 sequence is CASRGQLFNYGYTF. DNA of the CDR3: TGTGCCAGCCGGGGACAACTCTTCAACTATGGCTACACCTTC.

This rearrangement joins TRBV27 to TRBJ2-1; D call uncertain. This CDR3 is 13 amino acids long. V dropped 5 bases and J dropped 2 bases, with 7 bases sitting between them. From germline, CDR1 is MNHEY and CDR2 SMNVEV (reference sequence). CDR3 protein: CASSTATYNEQFF. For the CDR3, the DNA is TGTGCCAGCAGTACAGCCACCTACAATGAGCAGTTCTTC.

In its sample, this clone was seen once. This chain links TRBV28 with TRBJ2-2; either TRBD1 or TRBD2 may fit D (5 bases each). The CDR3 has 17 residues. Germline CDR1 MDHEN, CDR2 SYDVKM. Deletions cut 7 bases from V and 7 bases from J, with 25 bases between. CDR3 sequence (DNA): TGTGCCAGCACCTATGGGGGAGAGCTCATGGAAAACGGGGAGCTGTTTTTT. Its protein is CASTYGGELMENGELFF.

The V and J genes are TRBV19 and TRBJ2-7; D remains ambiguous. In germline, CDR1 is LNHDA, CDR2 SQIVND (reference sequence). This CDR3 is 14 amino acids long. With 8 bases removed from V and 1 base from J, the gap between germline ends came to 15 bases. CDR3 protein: CASSQAHTSYEQYF. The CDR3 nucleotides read TGTGCCAGTTCTCAGGCGCATACATCCTACGAGCAGTACTTC.

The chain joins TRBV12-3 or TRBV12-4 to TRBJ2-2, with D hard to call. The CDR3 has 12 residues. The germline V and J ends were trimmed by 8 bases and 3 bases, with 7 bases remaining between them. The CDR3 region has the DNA TGTGCCAGCGAACGGGACACCGGGGAGCTGTTTTTT. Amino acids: CASERDTGELFF.

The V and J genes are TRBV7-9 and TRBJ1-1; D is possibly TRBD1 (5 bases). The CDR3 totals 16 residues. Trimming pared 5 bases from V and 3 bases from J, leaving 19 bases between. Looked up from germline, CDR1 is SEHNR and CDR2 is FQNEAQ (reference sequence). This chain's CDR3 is CASSETYSGGDTEAFF. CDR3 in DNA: TGTGCCAGCAGCGAGACCTACAGTGGGGGGGACACTGAAGCTTTCTTT.

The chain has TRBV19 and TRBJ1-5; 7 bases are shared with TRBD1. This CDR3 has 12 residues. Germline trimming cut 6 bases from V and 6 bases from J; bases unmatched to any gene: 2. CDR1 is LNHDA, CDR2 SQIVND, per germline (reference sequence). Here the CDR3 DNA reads TGTGCCAGTAGACAGGGGAGTCAGCCCCAGCATTTT. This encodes CASRQGSQPQHF.

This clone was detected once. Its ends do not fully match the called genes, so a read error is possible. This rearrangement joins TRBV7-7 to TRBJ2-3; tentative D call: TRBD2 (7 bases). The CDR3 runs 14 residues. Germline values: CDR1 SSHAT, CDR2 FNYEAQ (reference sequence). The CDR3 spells CASSSGGLRDTQYF. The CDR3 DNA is TGTGCTAGCAGCTCCGGGGGGCTGCGAGATACGCAGTATTTT.

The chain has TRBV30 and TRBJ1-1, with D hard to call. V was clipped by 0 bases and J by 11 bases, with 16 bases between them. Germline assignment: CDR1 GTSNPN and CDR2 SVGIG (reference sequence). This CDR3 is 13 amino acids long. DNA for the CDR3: TGTGCCTGGAGTGTACTTGAACTGGGAGAGGCTTTCTTT. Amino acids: CAWSVLELGEAFF. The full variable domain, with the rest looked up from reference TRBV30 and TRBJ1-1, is SQTIHQWPATLVQPVGSPLSLECTVEGTSNPNLYWYRQAAGRGLQLLFYSVGIGQISSEVPQNLSASRPQDRQFILSSKKLLLSDSGFYLCAWSVLELGEAFFGQGTRLTVV.

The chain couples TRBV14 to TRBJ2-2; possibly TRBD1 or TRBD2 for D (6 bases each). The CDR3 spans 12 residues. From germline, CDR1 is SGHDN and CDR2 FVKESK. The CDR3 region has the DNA TGTGTCATTTGGGGGGCCTTGGGGGAGCTGTTTTTT. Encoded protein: CVIWGALGELFF.